The 2 T cell receptor beta chains in this list originate from one sample, sequenced in a study of T cell changes during pregnancy in multiple sclerosis. Assay used: immunoSEQ multiplex PCR; TCRdb lists only in-frame clones, some missing. The repertoire consists of about 81,000 clones, with 94% occurring once and the leading ten covering approximately 2.4%. Material: peripheral blood, obtained in the third trimester of pregnancy. These receptors were obtained from a female donor with multiple sclerosis, enrolled in a pregnancy study.

The chain carries TRBV6-6 and TRBJ1-2; TRBD1 might be the D (5 bases). This CDR3 region has 13 residues. Germline assignment: CDR1 MNHNY and CDR2 SVGAGI (reference sequence). Trimming shortened V by 10 bases and J by 2 bases, and 14 bases separated the two germline ends. The CDR3 here is CATSAEGNYGYTF. The CDR3, as DNA: TGTGCCACCTCCGCGGAGGGGAACTATGGCTACACCTTC.

The chain combines TRBV6-5 with TRBJ2-2, with 9 bases that match TRBD1. Germline V CDR1 and CDR2: MNHEY, SVGAGI. V was clipped by 4 bases and J by 4 bases; unmatched bases: 4. This CDR3 spans 15 amino acids. CDR3 sequence (DNA): TGTGCCAGCAGTTGGACAGGGGCGAGCACCGGGGAGCTGTTTTTT. This gives the protein CASSWTGASTGELFF.